This T cell receptor beta chain was retrieved from a study of T cell changes during pregnancy in multiple sclerosis. Clones were read by immunoSEQ multiplex PCR, and TCRdb kept only the in-frame ones, dropping some. This sample has about 2,200 clones, with about four fifths found just once. V lost 7 bases and J lost 9, with 21 bases in between. The CDR3 covers 14 residues. CDR1 and CDR2 from the germline V gene are MNHNS and SASEGT. Sequences were obtained from CD4+ T cells from PBMCs (not recorded whether the cells were cultured). The chain uses TRBV6-1 and TRBJ1-2, with D tentatively TRBD1 (5 bases). The TCR was taken from a female patient with multiple sclerosis, enrolled in a pregnancy study. Some clones in this sample may be carry-over from other donors' samples. CDR3 nucleotide sequence: TGTGCCAGCATTGTAGGTGGGCAGGGAAATCGCTACACCTTC. Its translation is CASIVGGQGNRYTF.